One sample yielded the 9 T cell receptor beta chains listed below, sequenced in a study of cytomegalovirus exposure and HLA in healthy donors. The PCR employed 60 Vbeta primers together with 13 Jbeta primers. Measured with immunoSEQ multiplex PCR; TCRdb has only the in-frame clones, and not every one. The data contain 150,000 to 200,000 clones, approximately 86% of them singletons. The sample comprised PBMCs. The receptors were sampled from a woman aged 18-30 years in good health and CMV-seronegative.

A note on this clone: The identical CDR3 is also encoded by other nucleotide sequences in the sample. The chain's CDR3 is CASSLGRGETQYF. Here the CDR3 DNA reads TGTGCCAGCAGCTTAGGCAGGGGTGAGACCCAGTACTTC. The V gene is TRBV7-2, the J gene TRBJ2-5; perhaps TRBD1 as D (6 bases). Trimming left V 1 base short and J 5 bases short, with 8 bases between. Per the germline V gene, CDR1 is SGHTA and CDR2 is FQGNSA. The CDR3 runs 13 residues.

In this sample, this clone turned up once. This chain joins TRBV6-1 and TRBJ2-5; 9 bases map to TRBD2. The CDR3 consists of 15 residues. V lost 5 bases to trimming and J lost 4 bases; unmatched junction nucleotides: 8. Germline V CDR1 and CDR2: MNHNS, SASEGT. CDR3: CASSPTGTSLETQYF. The CDR3 DNA reads TGTGCCAGCAGTCCGACCGGGACTAGCCTAGAGACCCAGTACTTC.

The chain combines TRBV7-9 with TRBJ2-2; perhaps TRBD2 as D (6 bases). V gave up 1 base and J gave up 6 bases, with 12 bases separating them. The CDR3 covers 15 residues. Germline CDR1 is SEHNR and CDR2 is FQNEAQ (reference sequence). The chain's CDR3 is CASSLDRENPGELFF. DNA for the CDR3: TGTGCCAGCAGCTTAGATCGGGAGAATCCCGGGGAGCTGTTTTTT. The complete variable domain, with remaining parts taken from reference TRBV7-9 and TRBJ2-2, reads DTGVSQNPRHKITKRGQNVTFRCDPISEHNRLYWYRQTLGQGPEFLTYFQNEAQLEKSRLLSDRFSAERPKGSFSTLEIQRTEQGDSAMYLCASSLDRENPGELFFGEGSRLTVL.

The rearrangement links TRBV7-2 to TRBJ2-1; weak D call: TRBD1 (6 bases). The CDR3 sequence is 15 residues long. Looked up from germline, CDR1 is SGHTA and CDR2 is FQGNSA. V was shortened by 4 bases and J by 8 bases, with 18 bases between the two germline ends. The CDR3 here is CASSYPGRGTYEQFF. The CDR3 bases are TGTGCCAGCAGCTACCCCGGCAGGGGAACTTATGAGCAGTTCTTC. The full variable domain, its missing parts supplied by reference TRBV7-2 and TRBJ2-1, is GAGVSQSPSNKVTEKGKDVELRCDPISGHTALYWYRQSLGQGLEFLIYFQGNSAPDKSGLPSDRFSAERTGGSVSTLTIQRTQQEDSAVYLCASSYPGRGTYEQFFGPGTRLTVL.

V is TRBV30 and J is TRBJ1-1, with D tentatively TRBD1 (6 bases). The CDR3 is made up of 13 amino acids. CDR1 and CDR2 from the germline V gene are GTSNPN and SVGIG (reference sequence). V lost 0 bases, J lost 4 bases, and 9 bases lay in between. This chain's CDR3 is CAWSVGGGTEAFF. DNA of the CDR3: TGTGCCTGGAGTGTGGGAGGGGGCACTGAAGCTTTCTTT.

J is TRBJ2-1 and V is TRBV7-2, with 9 nucleotides matching TRBD2. Germline lookup yields CDR1 SGHTA and CDR2 FQGNSA. The CDR3 length is 18 residues. Trimming removed 0 bases from V and 2 bases from J; junction bases left unmatched: 8. CDR3 nucleotide sequence: TGTGCCAGCAGCTTAGCCCCAGTCGGCGGGGGGGCCTACAATGAGCAGTTCTTC. Residues: CASSLAPVGGGAYNEQFF. Full variable domain (rest looked up from reference TRBV7-2 and TRBJ2-1): GAGVSQSPSNKVTEKGKDVELRCDPISGHTALYWYRQSLGQGLEFLIYFQGNSAPDKSGLPSDRFSAERTGGSVSTLTIQRTQQEDSAVYLCASSLAPVGGGAYNEQFFGPGTRLTVL.

The chain recombines TRBV27 with TRBJ2-5, with D perhaps matching TRBD1 (6 bases). Near its end, the DNA agrees better with TRBJ2-7, so the J call may be wrong. CDR1 and CDR2 from the germline V gene are MNHEY and SMNVEV (reference sequence). CDR3 length equals 14 residues. CDR3 bases: TGTGCCAGCAGTTTATCTGGGACACCCTACGAGCAGTACTTC. Translation gives CASSLSGTPYEQYF.

The rearrangement uses TRBV18 and TRBJ2-5, with 7 bases fitting TRBD1. The CDR3 sequence is 13 residues long. The V gene's germline CDR1 is KGHSH and CDR2 LQKENI. V shed 2 bases and J 4 bases; nucleotides not matched to a gene: 1. CDR3 amino acids: CASSPDRAETQYF. In DNA, the CDR3 is TGTGCCAGCTCACCAGACAGGGCAGAGACCCAGTACTTC.

The chain has TRBV2 and TRBJ2-7; a weak D match, TRBD2 (6 bases). Trimming removed 6 bases at V and 0 bases at J, with 12 bases between. This CDR3 has 14 amino acids. The germline V gene has CDR1 SNHLY and CDR2 FYNNEI. CDR3 sequence (DNA): TGTGCCAGCAGCTCCGGGACTGCCTCCTACGAGCAGTACTTC. As protein: CASSSGTASYEQYF.